The 32 T cell receptor beta chains given below trace back to one sample, sequenced in a study of regulatory T cells in long-lasting Graves disease. HTBI primers from iRepertoire and Arm-PCR of CDR3 regions yielded the TCR beta libraries. Each CDR3 protein is one row after TCRdb ran MiXCR on the multiplex PCR reads. The table lists 450,000 or so distinct CDR3 sequences, roughly 20% of them singletons. As for time point: persistent/refractory GD, antithyroid drugs over 5 years with positive TRAb. The authors made the TCR library using RNA they extracted from PBMCs. The sequencing used peripheral blood mononuclear cells (PBMCs), collected when the disease was refractory, from a patient treated with antithyroid drugs. The receptors stem from a female donor with Graves disease.

This clonotype was recorded a few times. This sequence joins TRBV15 and TRBJ2-2, with a tentative D call TRBD2 (5 bases). This CDR3 is 16 amino acids long. V was cut by 1 base and J by 1 base, with 10 bases left in between. The germline CDR1 and CDR2 sequences are LNHNV and YYDKDF (reference sequence). CDR3 DNA: TGTGCCACCAGCAGAGGAGCTAGCCGGAACACCGGGGAGCTGTTTTTT. Its translation is CATSRGASRNTGELFF.

V gene TRBV28 combines with J gene TRBJ1-2; a possible D gene is TRBD1 (6 bases). The CDR3 runs 14 residues. V was shortened by 6 bases and J by 2 bases, with 13 bases between the two germline ends. Germline-derived CDR1 and CDR2 are MDHEN and SYDVKM. Here the CDR3 reads CASRPQGRNYGYTF. The CDR3 DNA reads TGTGCCAGCAGACCTCAGGGGAGAAACTATGGCTACACCTTC.

The chain carries TRBV27 and TRBJ1-1, with 7 bases aligning to TRBD1. The V gene's germline CDR1 is MNHEY and CDR2 SMNVEV (reference sequence). Trimming took 0 bases from V and 1 from J; bases not matched to a gene: 5. The CDR3 is made up of 16 amino acids. CDR3 amino acids: CASSLSTGLRNTEAFF. The CDR3 bases are TGTGCCAGCAGTTTATCGACAGGGCTTCGGAACACTGAAGCTTTCTTT.

This clonotype was counted only a few times. The chain uses TRBV27 and TRBJ1-1; unclear D gene. V lost 3 bases and J lost 0, with 8 bases in between. The germline gives CDR1 MNHEY, CDR2 SMNVEV (reference sequence). The CDR3 length is 14 residues. DNA of the CDR3: TGTGCCAGCAGTTTCTCCACTATGAACACTGAAGCTTTCTTT. Amino acid sequence: CASSFSTMNTEAFF.

The V and J genes are TRBV7-2 and TRBJ1-6; 9 nucleotides agree with TRBD1. Trimming at V came to 2 bases and at J to 6 bases, leaving 8 bases not matched to a gene. The CDR3 is 17 amino acids. Germline V gene lookup returns CDR1 SGHTA and CDR2 FQGNSA. The chain's CDR3 is CASSLYDRGSRNSPLHF. The CDR3 bases are TGTGCCAGCAGCTTATATGACAGGGGGAGTCGTAATTCACCCCTCCACTTT.

In its sample, this clonotype was seen many times. V usage is TRBV2 and J usage is TRBJ2-7; TRBD1 matches 7 bases. Germline V lookup: CDR1 SNHLY, CDR2 FYNNEI. V shed 6 bases and J 2 bases; nucleotides not matched to a gene: 13. The CDR3 spans 16 residues. The CDR3 loop is CASSHPAGTETYEQYF. The CDR3 DNA reads TGTGCCAGCAGCCACCCCGCCGGGACAGAGACCTACGAGCAGTACTTC.

In its sample, this clonotype was seen a few times. V and J are TRBV20-1 and TRBJ1-5, with no clear D. Germline CDR1 and CDR2: DFQATT and SNEGSKA (reference sequence). The CDR3 sequence is 14 residues long. With 0 bases removed from V and 5 bases from J, the gap between germline ends came to 11 bases. The chain's CDR3 is CSARDGPEHQPQHF. CDR3 bases: TGCAGTGCTAGAGACGGTCCCGAGCATCAGCCCCAGCATTTT.

Comment on this clonotype: This may arise from a read error, as a much more abundant clone is one base away. Because the CDR3 is missing its conserved closing phenylalanine or tryptophan, this is likely a read error. The V gene is TRBV11-2, the J gene TRBJ1-1; 9 nucleotides match TRBD1. The CDR3 consists of 15 residues. CDR1 and CDR2 (germline): SGHAT, FQNNGV. V trimming: 5 bases; J trimming: 8 bases; junction bases outside the gene matches: 12. The CDR3 protein is CASSPIGTGNPEAFL. In nucleotides, the CDR3 is TGTGCCAGCAGCCCAATCGGGACAGGGAATCCCGAAGCTTTCCTT.

This clonotype was observed at least ten times. The V and J genes are TRBV7-8 and TRBJ2-6; D is unresolved. This CDR3 spans 13 amino acids. Trimming removed 8 bases at V and 2 bases at J, with 7 bases between. CDR1 and CDR2 (germline): SGHVS, FQNEAQ. CDR3 residues: CASSRPGANVLTF. The CDR3 DNA reads as TGTGCCAGCTCTCGGCCTGGGGCCAACGTCCTGACTTTC.

This clonotype was counted only a few times. The chain recombines TRBV20-1 with TRBJ1-1; 7 bases map to TRBD1. Trimming removed 2 bases from V and 4 bases from J; junction bases left unmatched: 7. The CDR3 runs 14 residues. From germline, CDR1 is DFQATT and CDR2 SNEGSKA (reference sequence). The chain's CDR3 is CSARRQGGVTEAFF. CDR3 in DNA: TGCAGTGCTAGAAGACAGGGTGGCGTCACTGAAGCTTTCTTT.

This clonotype was counted ten times or more. V gene TRBV28 combines with J gene TRBJ2-7; D call uncertain. V gave up 8 bases and J gave up 4 bases, with 15 bases separating them. Germline CDR1 reads MDHEN; CDR2 reads SYDVKM. This CDR3 has 13 amino acids. The CDR3, as DNA: TGTGCCAGCCTCCCGGGCAGTATGTACGAGCAGTACTTC. It specifies CASLPGSMYEQYF.

The chain combines TRBV20-1 with TRBJ1-1; D gene unclear. Germline values: CDR1 DFQATT, CDR2 SNEGSKA (reference sequence). This CDR3 is 13 amino acids long. V was shortened by 5 bases and J by 6 bases, with 16 bases between the two germline ends. This CDR3 is CSAPPAGSPEAFF. The CDR3 bases are TGCAGTGCTCCCCCGGCTGGTTCGCCTGAAGCTTTCTTT.

This clonotype came up once. A much larger clone sits a single nucleotide away, making a read error possible. The V call is TRBV28, the J call TRBJ1-5; D possibly corresponds to TRBD1 (6 bases). The CDR3 loop spans 14 amino acids. Germline CDR1 reads MDHEN; CDR2 reads SYDVKM. The DNA of the CDR3 is TGTGCCAGCCAGTACGTGAGGGATGGACAGCCCCGGCATTTT. This codes for CASQYVRDGQPRHF.

This clonotype turned up a few times. The chain couples TRBV6-1 to TRBJ2-7; 7 bases map to TRBD2. This CDR3 is built from 14 residues. Germline V gene data show CDR1 as MNHNS and CDR2 as SASEGT. The J segment lost 2 bases and the V segment lost 0 bases, leaving 1 base of the junction unmatched. CDR3 coding DNA: TGTGCCAGCAGTGAAGCAGCGGGAACCTACGAGCAGTACTTC. Its protein is CASSEAAGTYEQYF.

This clonotype was observed at least ten times. The chain links TRBV28 to TRBJ2-7, with D perhaps matching TRBD2 (6 bases). CDR1 MDHEN and CDR2 SYDVKM come from the germline V gene. CDR3 length equals 12 residues. The V and J ends lost 4 bases and 4 bases respectively, with 8 bases between them. CDR3 bases: TGTGCCAGCAGTTCCGGGACTTACGAGCAGTACTTC. Translated, it gives CASSSGTYEQYF. Full variable domain (remainder filled in from reference TRBV28 and TRBJ2-7): DVKVTQSSRYLVKRTGEKVFLECVQDMDHENMFWYRQDPGLGLRLIYFSYDVKMKEKGDIPEGYSVSREKKERFSLILESASTNQTSMYLCASSSGTYEQYFGPGTRLTVT.

This rearrangement joins TRBV12-3 or TRBV12-4 to TRBJ1-1, with D perhaps matching TRBD1 (6 bases). Trimming took off 6 bases at V and 1 base at J, with 12 bases between the two ends. The CDR3 is 14 residues long. This CDR3 is CASREGVWNTEAFF. The CDR3 DNA follows: TGTGCCAGCAGGGAGGGGGTGTGGAACACTGAAGCTTTCTTT.

The chain carries TRBV3-1 and TRBJ1-3; D call uncertain. This CDR3 is 17 amino acids long. Trimming took 3 bases from V and 0 from J, leaving 15 bases between them. Germline V gene data show CDR1 as LGHDT and CDR2 as YNNKEL (reference sequence). CDR3 bases: TGTGCCAGCAGCCATAGGAGGAGGTTAATCTCTGGAAACACCATATATTTT. Protein product: CASSHRRRLISGNTIYF.

This clonotype was detected many times. The germline gene is not matched at one end of the junction; a read error may be the cause. J is TRBJ1-1 and V is TRBV30; weak D call: TRBD1 (5 bases). CDR3 length equals 13 residues. Germline CDR1 reads GTSNPN; CDR2 reads SVGIG (reference sequence). As DNA, the CDR3 is TGTGCCTGGAGTGAAGGGGTGAAAACTGAAGCTTTCTTT. This sequence encodes CAWSEGVKTEAFF.

This clonotype was detected a few times. The chain is built from TRBV14 and TRBJ2-2; D gene uncertain. CDR3 length equals 15 residues. The germline CDR1 and CDR2 sequences are SGHDN and FVKESK. V shed 5 bases and J shed 6 bases, with 16 bases lying between them. Written as DNA, the CDR3 is TGTGCCAGCAGCTTGGTTAGATGGCCCTCCGGGGAGCTGTTTTTT. Its translation: CASSLVRWPSGELFF.

In its sample, this clonotype was seen many times. The rearrangement joins TRBV7-9 to TRBJ1-4, with no clear D. CDR1 and CDR2 (germline): SEHNR, FQNEAQ (reference sequence). The V gene lost 0 bases and the J gene lost 5 bases, with 7 bases spanning the gap. The CDR3 consists of 14 residues. The CDR3 region is CASSLARRNEKLFF. The CDR3 DNA reads TGTGCCAGCAGCTTAGCGCGGAGAAATGAAAAACTGTTTTTT.

This clonotype turned up a few times. The gene calls are TRBV29-1 and TRBJ1-2; no clear D gene. Looked up from germline, CDR1 is SQVTM and CDR2 is ANQGSEA. The CDR3 contains 11 residues. V was cut by 7 bases and J by 4 bases, with 10 bases left in between. Here the CDR3 reads CSGITTYGYTF. The DNA of the CDR3 is TGCAGCGGCATAACAACCTATGGCTACACCTTC.

This clonotype has at least ten counts. V and J are TRBV6-1 and TRBJ1-1, with D perhaps matching TRBD1 (5 bases). Germline CDR1 MNHNS, CDR2 SASEGT. The CDR3 is made up of 12 amino acids. As DNA, the CDR3 is TGTGTCTTACGGGGGGTGGGCACTGAAGCTTTCTTT. Translation gives CVLRGVGTEAFF.

The gene calls are TRBV20-1 and TRBJ2-5; D unclear. Per germline, CDR1 DFQATT and CDR2 SNEGSKA (reference sequence). The ends were cut back, 1 base at V and 2 bases at J, with 8 bases in the middle. The CDR3 sequence is 13 residues long. DNA of the CDR3: TGCAGTGCTAGAGGGATCACTCAAGAGACCCAGTACTTC. It translates to CSARGITQETQYF.

In this sample, this clonotype turned up many times. The V gene is TRBV27, the J gene TRBJ1-5; no clear D gene. The CDR3 is 13 amino acids. Germline assignment: CDR1 MNHEY and CDR2 SMNVEV (reference sequence). The ends were cut back, 4 bases at V and 4 bases at J, with 8 bases in the middle. Here the CDR3 DNA reads TGTGCCAGCAGTTCAAAACCGAATCAGCCCCAGCATTTT. This gives the protein CASSSKPNQPQHF.

The genes are TRBV20-1 and TRBJ2-7; no definite D call. V lost 1 base to trimming and J lost 3 bases, with 4 bases between them. The CDR3 extends over 11 amino acids. Per the germline V gene, CDR1 is DFQATT and CDR2 is SNEGSKA (reference sequence). This chain's CDR3 is CSARVIYEQYF. In DNA, the CDR3 is TGCAGTGCTAGAGTGATCTACGAGCAGTACTTC.

The chain uses TRBV7-2 and TRBJ2-1; D is undetermined. V lost 5 bases to trimming and J lost 7 bases, with 12 bases between them. Germline V gene data show CDR1 as SGHTA and CDR2 as FQGNSA. The CDR3 totals 13 residues. The CDR3 reads CASSPRVVNEQFF. Here the CDR3 DNA reads TGTGCCAGCAGCCCAAGAGTCGTAAATGAGCAGTTCTTC.

The rearrangement uses TRBV7-6 and TRBJ2-7; 7 positions agree with TRBD2. V trimming: 1 base; J trimming: 0 bases; junction bases outside the gene matches: 9. The CDR3 has 17 residues. Germline CDR1 reads SGHVS; CDR2 reads FNYEAQ. Here the CDR3 reads CASSLGGGSPGSYEQYF. The CDR3 nucleotides read TGTGCCAGCAGCTTAGGGGGAGGGTCCCCGGGCTCCTACGAGCAGTACTTC.

The chain has TRBV28 and TRBJ2-3, with TRBD1 matching over 7 bases. This CDR3 has 16 amino acids. Per germline, CDR1 MDHEN and CDR2 SYDVKM. V trimming: 5 bases; J trimming: 2 bases; junction bases outside the gene matches: 10. The CDR3 loop reads CASSPGKGQITDTQYF. For the CDR3, the DNA is TGTGCCAGCAGTCCTGGGAAGGGACAGATCACAGATACGCAGTATTTT.

This clonotype was recorded many times. This chain connects TRBV2 to TRBJ2-5, with 7 positions matching TRBD1. CDR1 and CDR2 from the germline V gene are SNHLY and FYNNEI. This CDR3 has 14 residues. J was trimmed by 0 bases and V by 4 bases; bases with no gene match: 2. The chain's CDR3 is CASSGTGHQETQYF. In DNA form, the CDR3 reads TGTGCCAGCAGTGGGACAGGACACCAAGAGACCCAGTACTTC.

This rearrangement joins TRBV6-1 to TRBJ1-1, with 7 nucleotides matching TRBD1. V dropped 6 bases and J dropped 0; count of bases not matched to a gene: 13. This CDR3 region has 17 residues. The germline V gene has CDR1 MNHNS and CDR2 SASEGT. The CDR3 DNA reads as TGTGCCAGCAGCCGTTCGTGGGACAGTCCCCTGAACACTGAAGCTTTCTTT. Encoded protein: CASSRSWDSPLNTEAFF.

The chain couples TRBV5-1 to TRBJ1-6, with D hard to call. V was pared by 4 bases and J by 5 bases, with 10 bases between. This CDR3 region has 14 residues. Germline CDR1 is SGHRS and CDR2 is YFSETQ. CDR3 DNA sequence: TGCGCCAGCAGCCTTCCGGCACATAATTCACCCCTCCACTTT. Translation gives CASSLPAHNSPLHF.

This clonotype was detected many times. The rearrangement joins TRBV11-2 to TRBJ1-1; D is unresolved. CDR1 and CDR2 (germline): SGHAT, FQNNGV. V shed 2 bases and J shed 0 bases, with 10 bases lying between them. The CDR3 is made up of 15 amino acids. CDR3 sequence reads: CASSLLQGMNTEAFF. CDR3 nucleotides: TGTGCCAGCAGCTTACTCCAAGGAATGAACACTGAAGCTTTCTTT.